Described below is a single T cell receptor beta chain sequence and its context. What it recognizes is unknown. This CDR3 has 16 amino acids. The junction had 7 bases not matched to a gene; V was cut back by 5 bases and J by 3 bases. These data belong to a study of T cell repertoires in cytomegalovirus infection. TCRdb re-called the reads with MiXCR, one entry per CDR3 protein. The sample has roughly 990,000 distinct CDR3 sequences; around 30% are singletons. The chain links TRBV12-3 or TRBV12-4 to TRBJ2-3; 11 bases are shared with TRBD2. This sequence originates from a human donor in good health (CMV status not recorded). Some clones in this sample may be carry-over from other donors' samples. Sequenced here: cultured CD8+ T cells from PBMCs, sampled from culture after CMV antigen stimulation. DNA of the CDR3: TGTGCCAGCAGTATCATAGCGGGGGGGCCAACAGATACGCAGTATTTT. Its protein product is CASSIIAGGPTDTQYF.